A single sample gave rise to the 18 T cell receptor beta chains below, sequenced in a study of blood T cells in healthy people across ages. A second PCR of 7 to 11 cycles used a sample-barcoded 5' primer and a J-beta primer mix. TCRdb called the 5' RACE reads again in MiXCR, with one record for every CDR3 protein. Altogether 1 million or so distinct CDR3 sequences are present, 20% to 25% being singletons, with the ten largest covering 0.65% to 0.95%. These data also featured in a second study, about T cells of mothers and their children.

The sequencing sample was made of blood. All receptors derive from a girl between 2 and 10 years old in good health.

This clonotype has only a few counts. The gene calls are TRBV7-3 and TRBJ2-7; a weak D match, TRBD2 (6 bases). The CDR3 consists of 16 residues. Trimming took 6 bases from V and 11 from J, leaving 29 bases between them. Germline CDR1 SGHTA, CDR2 FQGTGA. The CDR3 nucleotides read TGTGCCAGCAGGACAAATTCTAGCGCTTACTTGAGTTCAAAGTACTTC. This encodes CASRTNSSAYLSSKYF.

This clonotype was found a few times. V and J are TRBV6-2 or TRBV6-3 and TRBJ2-1, with 9 bases identical to TRBD1. CDR1 and CDR2 (germline): MNHEY, SVGEGT. The J segment lost 6 bases and the V segment lost 0 bases, leaving 9 bases of the junction unmatched. This CDR3 is 17 amino acids long. The CDR3 region is CASSYSRLQGAPNEQFF. CDR3 nucleotide sequence: TGTGCCAGCAGTTACTCCCGCTTACAGGGGGCGCCCAATGAGCAGTTCTTC.

There are a few counts of this clonotype. This chain joins TRBV9 and TRBJ2-3; D not certain. CDR3 length equals 18 residues. V was shortened by 0 bases and J by 0 bases, with 17 bases between the two germline ends. Germline V lookup: CDR1 SGDLS, CDR2 YYNGEE. As DNA, the CDR3 is TGTGCCAGCAGCGTAGAGGCAGGAAAGGCCATGAGCACAGATACGCAGTATTTT. Residues: CASSVEAGKAMSTDTQYF.

This clonotype was counted a few times. The chain employs TRBV24-1 and TRBJ2-1, with TRBD2 identical over 10 bases. The junction had 2 bases not matched to a gene; V was cut back by 4 bases and J by 9 bases. The CDR3 is made up of 13 amino acids. Germline lookup yields CDR1 KGHDR and CDR2 SFDVKD. DNA of the CDR3: TGTGCCACCAGTGAATTAGCGGGGGGTGAGCAGTTCTTC. It is translated as CATSELAGGEQFF.

This clonotype came up a few times. At one end, the junction sequence differs from germline, possibly due to a read error. V gene TRBV20-1 combines with J gene TRBJ2-3, with D unclear. This CDR3 comprises 13 residues. Germline loops: CDR1 DFQATT, CDR2 SNEGSKA (reference sequence). DNA for the CDR3: TGCAGTGTTCGCCCCCACGTAACAGATACACAGTATTTT. Its translation is CSVRPHVTDTQYF.

The J gene is TRBJ2-3, the V gene TRBV20-1, with D possibly matching TRBD2 (7 bases). V dropped 0 bases and J dropped 2 bases, with 12 bases sitting between them. Germline values: CDR1 DFQATT, CDR2 SNEGSKA (reference sequence). This CDR3 has 15 amino acids. The CDR3 here is CSARDRGGPTDTQYF. As DNA, the CDR3 is TGCAGTGCTAGAGATCGCGGGGGCCCCACAGATACGCAGTATTTT.

The rearrangement links TRBV4-1 to TRBJ2-2; D is possibly TRBD1 or TRBD2 (6 bases each). The CDR3 is 17 amino acids. Trimming removed 1 base at V and 4 bases at J, with 16 bases between. Germline lookup yields CDR1 MGHRA and CDR2 YSYEKL. The CDR3 here is CASSQVLGRGGTGELFF. The DNA of the CDR3 is TGCGCCAGCAGCCAAGTGTTAGGCAGGGGAGGCACCGGGGAGCTGTTTTTT.

Comments on this clonotype: At one end, the junction sequence differs from germline, possibly due to a read error. The chain combines TRBV4-3 with TRBJ2-7; the D gene is possibly TRBD1 (5 bases). The germline gives CDR1 LGHNA, CDR2 YSLEER. The CDR3 has 14 residues. The CDR3 is CASSEDSSSYEQYF. In nucleotides, the CDR3 is TGCGCCAGCAGCGAAGACAGCAGCTCCTACGAGCAGTACTTC.

The CDR3 protein is CASSDSFNTEAFF. The CDR3, as DNA: TGTGCCAGCAGTGACTCCTTTAACACTGAAGCTTTCTTT. The rearrangement uses TRBV12-3 or TRBV12-4 and TRBJ1-1; no reliable D call. This CDR3 contains 13 residues. The V end was cut by 5 bases, the J end by 2 bases, with 9 bases between.

The chain employs TRBV7-9 and TRBJ2-1; D might be TRBD2 (5 bases). The CDR3 length is 15 residues. V was cut by 5 bases and J by 0 bases, with 11 bases left in between. The germline gives CDR1 SEHNR, CDR2 FQNEAQ (reference sequence). Here the CDR3 DNA reads TGTGCCAGCAGCCCGGACTTAAGCTCCTACAATGAGCAGTTCTTC. As protein: CASSPDLSSYNEQFF.

This chain uses TRBV5-1 with TRBJ2-7; D uncertain. The V end was cut by 0 bases, the J end by 0 bases, with 10 bases between. The germline gives CDR1 SGHRS, CDR2 YFSETQ. CDR3 length equals 15 residues. As DNA, the CDR3 is TGCGCCAGCAGCTTGGATCACAGCAGCTCCTACGAGCAGTACTTC. Protein sequence: CASSLDHSSSYEQYF.

The chain employs TRBV29-1 and TRBJ1-1; no definite D call. V gave up 6 bases and J gave up 1 base, with 24 bases separating them. CDR1 and CDR2 from the germline V gene are SQVTM and ANQGSEA. This CDR3 has 17 amino acids. The CDR3: CSVRSWGVRARNTEAFF. The CDR3 DNA is TGCAGCGTCCGATCGTGGGGAGTTCGGGCGCGGAACACTGAAGCTTTCTTT.

A single count supports this clonotype. V gene TRBV20-1 combines with J gene TRBJ2-1; the D gene is possibly TRBD1 (6 bases). CDR1 and CDR2 from the germline V gene are DFQATT and SNEGSKA (reference sequence). The CDR3 is 14 amino acids. Trimming cost V 5 bases and J 2 bases, with 13 bases left between them. The DNA for the CDR3 is TGCAGTGCTTTTGGACAGTACGCCTACAATGAGCAGTTCTTC. Its protein product is CSAFGQYAYNEQFF.

This clonotype appeared a few times. This chain connects TRBV5-1 to TRBJ2-6; D is uncertain. This CDR3 is built from 16 residues. Germline CDR1 is SGHRS and CDR2 is YFSETQ. V was pared by 4 bases and J by 0 bases, with 11 bases between. DNA for the CDR3: TGCGCCAGCAGCCCGAGGAAGCCCTCTGGGGCCAACGTCCTGACTTTC. It translates to CASSPRKPSGANVLTF.

This clonotype was seen only a few times. The genes are TRBV9 and TRBJ2-3; no clear D. The V gene lost 1 base and the J gene lost 5 bases, with 11 bases spanning the gap. Germline V gives CDR1 SGDLS, CDR2 YYNGEE. This CDR3 comprises 14 residues. CDR3 nucleotides: TGTGCCAGCAGCGTAACCGCCACGGGAGATACGCAGTATTTT. This codes for CASSVTATGDTQYF.

The sample holds a few counts of this clonotype. The CDR3 nucleotides are TGTGCCAGCAGCCAAGCCCTAGCGGGATCCTACAATGAGCAGTTCTTC. Amino acids: CASSQALAGSYNEQFF. The chain recombines TRBV3-1 with TRBJ2-1; TRBD2 matches at 9 bases. V gave up 1 base and J gave up 1 base; unmatched junction bases: 2. The germline CDR1 and CDR2 sequences are LGHDT and YNNKEL (reference sequence). The CDR3 sequence is 16 residues long.

The chain combines TRBV5-1 with TRBJ2-7; D is tentatively TRBD1 or TRBD2 (5 bases each). V shed 3 bases and J shed 2 bases, with 15 bases lying between them. The CDR3 spans 15 residues. In germline, CDR1 is SGHRS, CDR2 YFSETQ. CDR3 coding DNA: TGCGCCAGCAGCTCCACGGCAGGGACCACCTACGAGCAGTACTTC. Protein: CASSSTAGTTYEQYF.

This clonotype has only a few counts. V and J are TRBV6-5 and TRBJ2-1; D is unclear. Germline loops: CDR1 MNHEY, CDR2 SVGAGI. Trimming removed 2 bases from V and 5 bases from J, with 10 bases in between. CDR3 length: 14 amino acids. The CDR3 is CASSYARANNEQFF. CDR3 sequence (DNA): TGTGCCAGCAGTTACGCTCGGGCCAACAATGAGCAGTTCTTC.